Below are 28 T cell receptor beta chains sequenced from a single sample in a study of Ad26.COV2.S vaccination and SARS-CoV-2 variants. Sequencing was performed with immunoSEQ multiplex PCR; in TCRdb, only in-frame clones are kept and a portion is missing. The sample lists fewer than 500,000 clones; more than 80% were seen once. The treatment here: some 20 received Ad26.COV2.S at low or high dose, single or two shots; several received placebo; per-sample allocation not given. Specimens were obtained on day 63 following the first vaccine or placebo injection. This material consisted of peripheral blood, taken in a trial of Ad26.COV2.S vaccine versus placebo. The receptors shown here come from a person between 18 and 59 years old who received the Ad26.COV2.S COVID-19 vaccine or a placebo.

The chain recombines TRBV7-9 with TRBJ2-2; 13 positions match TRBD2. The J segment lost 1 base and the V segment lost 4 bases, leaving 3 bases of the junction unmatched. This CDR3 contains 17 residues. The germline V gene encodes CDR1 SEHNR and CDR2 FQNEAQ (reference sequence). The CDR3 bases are TGTGCCAGCAGCTCGGGGACTAGCGGGATGAACACCGGGGAGCTGTTTTTT. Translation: CASSSGTSGMNTGELFF.

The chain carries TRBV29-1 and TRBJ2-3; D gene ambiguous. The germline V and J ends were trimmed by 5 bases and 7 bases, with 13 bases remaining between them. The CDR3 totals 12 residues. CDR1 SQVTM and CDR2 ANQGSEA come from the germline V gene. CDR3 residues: CSVSPRGNTQYF. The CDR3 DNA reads TGCAGCGTTTCCCCGCGTGGGAATACGCAGTATTTT.

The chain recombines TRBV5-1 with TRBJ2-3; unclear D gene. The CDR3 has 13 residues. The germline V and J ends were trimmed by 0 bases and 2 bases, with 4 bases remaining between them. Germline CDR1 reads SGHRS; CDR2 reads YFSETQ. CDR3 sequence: CASSLVPTDTQYF. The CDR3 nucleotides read TGCGCCAGCAGCTTGGTTCCCACAGATACGCAGTATTTT.

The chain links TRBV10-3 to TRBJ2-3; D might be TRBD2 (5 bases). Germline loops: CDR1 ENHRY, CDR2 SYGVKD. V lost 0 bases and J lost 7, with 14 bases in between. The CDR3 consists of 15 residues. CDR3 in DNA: TGTGCCATCAGTGAGTCGATGCTAGCCCGTCATACGCAGTATTTT. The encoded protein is CAISESMLARHTQYF.

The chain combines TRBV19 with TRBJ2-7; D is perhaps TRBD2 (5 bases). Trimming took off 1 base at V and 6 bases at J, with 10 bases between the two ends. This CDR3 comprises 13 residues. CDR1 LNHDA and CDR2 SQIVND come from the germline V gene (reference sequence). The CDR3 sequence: CASSIGSRGEQYF. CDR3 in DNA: TGTGCCAGTAGTATAGGGTCCCGGGGCGAGCAGTACTTC.

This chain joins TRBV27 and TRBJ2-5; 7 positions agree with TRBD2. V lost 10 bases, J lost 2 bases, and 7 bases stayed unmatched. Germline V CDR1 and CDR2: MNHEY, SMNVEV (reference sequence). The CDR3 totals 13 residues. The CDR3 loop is CATGASGQETQYF. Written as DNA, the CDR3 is TGTGCCACCGGGGCTAGCGGACAAGAGACCCAGTACTTC.

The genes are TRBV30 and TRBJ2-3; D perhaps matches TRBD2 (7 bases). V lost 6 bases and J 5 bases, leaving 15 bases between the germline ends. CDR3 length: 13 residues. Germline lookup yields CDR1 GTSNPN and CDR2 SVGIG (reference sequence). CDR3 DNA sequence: TGTGCCTGCCCCGGGGGGCGCGTAGATACGCAGTATTTT. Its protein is CACPGGRVDTQYF.

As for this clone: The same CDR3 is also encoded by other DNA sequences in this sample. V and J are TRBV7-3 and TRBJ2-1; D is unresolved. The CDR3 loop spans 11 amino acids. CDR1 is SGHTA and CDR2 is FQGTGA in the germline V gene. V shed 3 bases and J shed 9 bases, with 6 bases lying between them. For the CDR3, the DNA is TGTGCCAGCAGCTTGAGTGGTGAGCAGTTCTTC. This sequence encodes CASSLSGEQFF.

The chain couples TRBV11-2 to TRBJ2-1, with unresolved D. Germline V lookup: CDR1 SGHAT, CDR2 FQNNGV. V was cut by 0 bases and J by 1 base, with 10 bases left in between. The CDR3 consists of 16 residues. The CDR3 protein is CASSLESFSSYNEQFF. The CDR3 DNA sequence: TGTGCCAGCAGCTTAGAGTCTTTCTCTTCCTACAATGAGCAGTTCTTC.

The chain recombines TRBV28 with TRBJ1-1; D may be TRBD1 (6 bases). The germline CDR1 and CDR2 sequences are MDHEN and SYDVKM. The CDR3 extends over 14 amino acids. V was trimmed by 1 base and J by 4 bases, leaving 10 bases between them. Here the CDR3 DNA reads TGTGCCAGCAGTTTATCAGCAGGGGTCACTGAAGCTTTCTTT. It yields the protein CASSLSAGVTEAFF.

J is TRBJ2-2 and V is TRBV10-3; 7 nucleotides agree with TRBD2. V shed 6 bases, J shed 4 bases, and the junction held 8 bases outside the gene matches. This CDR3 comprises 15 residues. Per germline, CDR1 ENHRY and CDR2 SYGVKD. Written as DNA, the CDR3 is TGTGCCATCAGGGACGGACTAGGTGGCACCGGGGAGCTGTTTTTT. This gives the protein CAIRDGLGGTGELFF.

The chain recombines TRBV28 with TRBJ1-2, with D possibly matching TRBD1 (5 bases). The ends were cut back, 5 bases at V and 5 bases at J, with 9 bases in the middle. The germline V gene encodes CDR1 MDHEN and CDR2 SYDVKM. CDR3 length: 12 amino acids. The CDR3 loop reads CASSPGPYGYTF. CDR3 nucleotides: TGTGCCAGCAGTCCGGGACCATATGGCTACACCTTC.

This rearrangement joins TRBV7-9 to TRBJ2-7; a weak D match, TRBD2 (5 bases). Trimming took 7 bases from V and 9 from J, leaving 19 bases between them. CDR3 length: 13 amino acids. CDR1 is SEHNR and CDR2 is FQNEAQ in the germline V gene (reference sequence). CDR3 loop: CASTADSEGMQYF. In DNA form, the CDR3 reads TGTGCCAGCACCGCAGACTCTGAGGGAATGCAGTACTTC. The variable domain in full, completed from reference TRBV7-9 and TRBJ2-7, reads DTGVSQNPRHKITKRGQNVTFRCDPISEHNRLYWYRQTLGQGPEFLTYFQNEAQLEKSRLLSDRFSAERPKGSFSTLEIQRTEQGDSAMYLCASTADSEGMQYFGPGTRLTVT.

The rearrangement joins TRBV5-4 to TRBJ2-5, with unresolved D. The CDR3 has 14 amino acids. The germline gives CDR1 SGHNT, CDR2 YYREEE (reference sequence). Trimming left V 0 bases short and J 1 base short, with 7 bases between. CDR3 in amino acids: CASSLANSQETQYF. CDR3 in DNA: TGTGCCAGCAGCTTGGCCAACAGCCAAGAGACCCAGTACTTC.

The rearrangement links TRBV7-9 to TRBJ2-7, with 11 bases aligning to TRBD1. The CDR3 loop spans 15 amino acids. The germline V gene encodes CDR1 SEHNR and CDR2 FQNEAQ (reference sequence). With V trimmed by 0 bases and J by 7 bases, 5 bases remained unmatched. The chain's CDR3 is CASSLADRGPREQYF. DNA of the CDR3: TGTGCCAGCAGCTTAGCGGACAGGGGGCCCCGGGAGCAGTACTTC.

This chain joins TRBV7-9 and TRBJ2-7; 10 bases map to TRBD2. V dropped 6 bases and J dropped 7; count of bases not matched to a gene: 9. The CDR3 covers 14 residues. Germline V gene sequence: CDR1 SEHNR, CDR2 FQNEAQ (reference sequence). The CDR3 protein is CASSFSGGITEQYF. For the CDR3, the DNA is TGTGCCAGCAGTTTTAGCGGGGGGATTACTGAGCAGTACTTC.

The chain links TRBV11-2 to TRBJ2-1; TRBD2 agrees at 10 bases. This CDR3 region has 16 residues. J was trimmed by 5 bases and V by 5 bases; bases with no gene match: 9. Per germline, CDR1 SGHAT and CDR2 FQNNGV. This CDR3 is CASSPTMGLANNEQFF. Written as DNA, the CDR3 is TGTGCCAGCAGCCCTACGATGGGACTAGCGAACAATGAGCAGTTCTTC.

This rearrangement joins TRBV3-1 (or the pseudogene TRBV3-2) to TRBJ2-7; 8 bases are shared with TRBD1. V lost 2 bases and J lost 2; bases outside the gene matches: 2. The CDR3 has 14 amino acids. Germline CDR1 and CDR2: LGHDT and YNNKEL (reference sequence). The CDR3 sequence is CASSQLQGAYEQYF. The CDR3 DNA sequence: TGTGCCAGCAGCCAACTACAGGGGGCCTACGAGCAGTACTTC.

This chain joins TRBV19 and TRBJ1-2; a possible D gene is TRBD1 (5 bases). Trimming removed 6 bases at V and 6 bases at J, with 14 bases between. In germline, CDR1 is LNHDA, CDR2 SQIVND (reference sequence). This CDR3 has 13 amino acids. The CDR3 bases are TGTGCCAGTAGCGCAGGGACTAATAATGGCTACACCTTC. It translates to CASSAGTNNGYTF.

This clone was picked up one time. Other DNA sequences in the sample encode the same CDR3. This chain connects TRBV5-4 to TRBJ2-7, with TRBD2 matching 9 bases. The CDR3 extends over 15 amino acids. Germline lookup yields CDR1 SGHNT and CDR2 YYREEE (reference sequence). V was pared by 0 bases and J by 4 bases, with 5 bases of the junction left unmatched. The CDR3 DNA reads TGTGCCAGCAGCTTGGGGCTAGCGGGATTATACGAGCAGTACTTC. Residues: CASSLGLAGLYEQYF.

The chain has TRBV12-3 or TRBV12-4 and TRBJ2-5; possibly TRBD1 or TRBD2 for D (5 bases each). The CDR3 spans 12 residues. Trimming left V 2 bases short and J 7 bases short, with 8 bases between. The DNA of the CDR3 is TGTGCCAGCAGTTTAACCGGGACGACCCAGTACTTC. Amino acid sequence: CASSLTGTTQYF.

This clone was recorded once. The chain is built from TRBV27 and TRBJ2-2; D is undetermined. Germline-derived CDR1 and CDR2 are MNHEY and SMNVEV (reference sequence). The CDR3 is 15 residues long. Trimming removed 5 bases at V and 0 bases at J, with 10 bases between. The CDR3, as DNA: TGTGCCAGCAGTCCGGCACTGACGAACACCGGGGAGCTGTTTTTT. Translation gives CASSPALTNTGELFF.

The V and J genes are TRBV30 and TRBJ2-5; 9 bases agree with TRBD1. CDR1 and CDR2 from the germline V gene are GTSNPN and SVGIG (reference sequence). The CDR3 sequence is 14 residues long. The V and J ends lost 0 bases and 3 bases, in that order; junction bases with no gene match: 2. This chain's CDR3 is CAWSVRDREETQYF. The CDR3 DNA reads TGTGCCTGGAGTGTACGGGACAGGGAAGAGACCCAGTACTTC.

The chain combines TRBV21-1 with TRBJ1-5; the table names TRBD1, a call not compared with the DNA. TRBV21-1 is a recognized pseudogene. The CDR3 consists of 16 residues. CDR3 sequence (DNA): TGTGCCAGCAGCAAAGAAGGGGCAGGGGGTAATCAGCCCCAGCATTTT. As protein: CASSKEGAGGNQPQHF.

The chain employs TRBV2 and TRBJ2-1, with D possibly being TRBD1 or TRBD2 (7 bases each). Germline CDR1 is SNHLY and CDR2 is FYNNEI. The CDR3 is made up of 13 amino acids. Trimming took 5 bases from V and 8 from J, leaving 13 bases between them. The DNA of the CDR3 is TGTGCCAGCAGTCCTCAGGGGGGGTATGAGCAGTTCTTC. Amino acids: CASSPQGGYEQFF.

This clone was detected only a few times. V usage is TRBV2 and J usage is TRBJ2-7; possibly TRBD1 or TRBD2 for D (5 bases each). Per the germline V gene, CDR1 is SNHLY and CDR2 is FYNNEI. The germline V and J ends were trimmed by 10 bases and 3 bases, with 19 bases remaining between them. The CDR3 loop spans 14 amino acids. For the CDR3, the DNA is TGTGCCAACCTAGTCCCGGGACGGGGCTACGAGCAGTACTTC. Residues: CANLVPGRGYEQYF.

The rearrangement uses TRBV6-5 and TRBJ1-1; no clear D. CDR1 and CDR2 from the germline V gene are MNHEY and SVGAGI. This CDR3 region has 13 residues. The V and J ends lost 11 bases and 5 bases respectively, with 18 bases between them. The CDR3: CAAGIGKMTEAFF. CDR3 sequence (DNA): TGTGCCGCGGGCATAGGGAAAATGACTGAAGCTTTCTTT.

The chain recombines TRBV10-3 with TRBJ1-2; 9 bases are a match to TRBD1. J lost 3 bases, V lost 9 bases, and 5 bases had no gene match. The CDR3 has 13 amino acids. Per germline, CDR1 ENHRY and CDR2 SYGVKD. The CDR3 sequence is CAITGGQDYGYTF. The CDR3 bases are TGTGCCATTACAGGGGGCCAAGACTATGGCTACACCTTC.